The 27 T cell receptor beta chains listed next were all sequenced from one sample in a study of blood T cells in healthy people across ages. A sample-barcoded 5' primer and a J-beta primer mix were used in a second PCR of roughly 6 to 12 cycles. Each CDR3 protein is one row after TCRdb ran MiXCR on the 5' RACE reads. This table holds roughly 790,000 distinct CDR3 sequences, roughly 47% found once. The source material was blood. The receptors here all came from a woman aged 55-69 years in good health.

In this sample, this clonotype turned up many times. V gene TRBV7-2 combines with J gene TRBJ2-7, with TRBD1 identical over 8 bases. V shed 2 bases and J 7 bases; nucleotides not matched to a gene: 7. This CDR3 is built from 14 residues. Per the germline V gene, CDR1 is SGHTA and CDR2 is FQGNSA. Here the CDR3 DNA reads TGTGCCAGCAGCTTATGGACAGGGACCGGGGAGCAGTACTTC. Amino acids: CASSLWTGTGEQYF. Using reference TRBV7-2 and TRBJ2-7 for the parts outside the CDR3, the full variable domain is GAGVSQSPSNKVTEKGKDVELRCDPISGHTALYWYRQSLGQGLEFLIYFQGNSAPDKSGLPSDRFSAERTGGSVSTLTIQRTQQEDSAVYLCASSLWTGTGEQYFGPGTRLTVT.

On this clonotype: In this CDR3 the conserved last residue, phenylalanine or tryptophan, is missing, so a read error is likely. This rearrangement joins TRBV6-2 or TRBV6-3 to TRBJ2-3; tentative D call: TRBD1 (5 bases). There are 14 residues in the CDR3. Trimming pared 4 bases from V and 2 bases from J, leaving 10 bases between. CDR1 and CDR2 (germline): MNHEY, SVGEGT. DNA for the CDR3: TGTGCCAGCAGTTCAGGGTCCTACACAGATACGCAGTATTAT. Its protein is CASSSGSYTDTQYY.

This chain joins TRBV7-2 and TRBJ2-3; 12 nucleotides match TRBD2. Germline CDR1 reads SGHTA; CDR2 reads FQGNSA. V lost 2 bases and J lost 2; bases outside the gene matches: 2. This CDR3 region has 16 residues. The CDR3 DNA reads TGTGCCAGCAGCTTACGACTAGCGGGGGTCACAGATACGCAGTATTTT. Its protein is CASSLRLAGVTDTQYF.

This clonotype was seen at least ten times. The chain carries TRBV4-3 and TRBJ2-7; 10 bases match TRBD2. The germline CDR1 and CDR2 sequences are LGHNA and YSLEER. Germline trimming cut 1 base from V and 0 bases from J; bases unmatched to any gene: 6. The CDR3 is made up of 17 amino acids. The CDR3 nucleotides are TGCGCCAGCAGCCAAGTATCTACTAGCGGGATCTCCTACGAGCAGTACTTC. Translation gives CASSQVSTSGISYEQYF.

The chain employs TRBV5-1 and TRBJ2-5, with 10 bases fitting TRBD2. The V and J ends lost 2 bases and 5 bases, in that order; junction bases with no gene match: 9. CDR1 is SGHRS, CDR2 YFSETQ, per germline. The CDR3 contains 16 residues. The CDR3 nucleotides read TGCGCCAGCAGCTTCGGACTAGCGGCGATACCTGAGACCCAGTACTTC. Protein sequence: CASSFGLAAIPETQYF.

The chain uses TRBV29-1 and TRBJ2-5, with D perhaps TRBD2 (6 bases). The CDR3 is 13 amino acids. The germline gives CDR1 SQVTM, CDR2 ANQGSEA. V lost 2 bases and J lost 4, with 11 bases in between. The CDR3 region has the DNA TGCAGCGTTGAAAGGCAGGGAGGAGAGACCCAGTACTTC. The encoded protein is CSVERQGGETQYF.

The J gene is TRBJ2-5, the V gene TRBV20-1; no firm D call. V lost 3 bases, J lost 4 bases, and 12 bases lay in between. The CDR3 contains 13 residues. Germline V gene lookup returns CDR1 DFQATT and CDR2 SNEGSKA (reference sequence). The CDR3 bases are TGCAGTGCTAGCCGGCAGCCAGGAGAGACCCAGTACTTC. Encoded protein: CSASRQPGETQYF.

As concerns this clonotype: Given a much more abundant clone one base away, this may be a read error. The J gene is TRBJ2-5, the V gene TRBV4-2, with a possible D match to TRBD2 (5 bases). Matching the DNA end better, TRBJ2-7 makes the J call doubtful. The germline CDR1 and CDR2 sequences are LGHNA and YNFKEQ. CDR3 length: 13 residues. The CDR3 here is CASSRDLGDEQYF. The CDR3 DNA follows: TGTGCCAGCAGCCGAGACCTGGGAGACGAGCAGTACTTC.

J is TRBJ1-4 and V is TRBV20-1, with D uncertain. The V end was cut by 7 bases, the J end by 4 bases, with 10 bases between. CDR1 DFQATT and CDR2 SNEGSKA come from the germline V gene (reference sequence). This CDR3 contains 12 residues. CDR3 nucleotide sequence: TGCAGTGTCGGGCACAGTAATGAAAAACTGTTTTTT. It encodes CSVGHSNEKLFF.

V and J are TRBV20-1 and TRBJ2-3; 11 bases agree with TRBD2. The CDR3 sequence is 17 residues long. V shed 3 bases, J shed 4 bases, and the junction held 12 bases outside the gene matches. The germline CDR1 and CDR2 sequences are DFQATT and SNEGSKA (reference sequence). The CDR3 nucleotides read TGCAGTGCTAGTCGGGCTAGCGGGGGGATCAGTCCAGATACGCAGTATTTT. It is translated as CSASRASGGISPDTQYF.

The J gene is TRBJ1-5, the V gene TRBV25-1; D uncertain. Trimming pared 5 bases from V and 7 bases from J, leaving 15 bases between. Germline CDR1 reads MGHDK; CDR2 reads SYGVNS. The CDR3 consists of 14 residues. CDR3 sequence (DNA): TGTGCCAGCAGTCAGACGGGTATGGGACAGCCCCAGCATTTT. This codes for CASSQTGMGQPQHF.

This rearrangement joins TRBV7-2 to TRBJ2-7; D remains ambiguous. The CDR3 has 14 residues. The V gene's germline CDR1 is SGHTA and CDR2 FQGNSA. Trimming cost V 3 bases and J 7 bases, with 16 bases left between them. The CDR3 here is CASSLVLHGGEQYF. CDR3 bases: TGTGCCAGCAGCTTGGTCCTTCATGGTGGGGAGCAGTACTTC.

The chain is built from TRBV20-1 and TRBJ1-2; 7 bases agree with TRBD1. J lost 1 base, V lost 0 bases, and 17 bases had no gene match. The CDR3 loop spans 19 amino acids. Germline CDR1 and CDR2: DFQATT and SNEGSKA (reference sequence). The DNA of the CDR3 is TGCAGTGCTAGAGATAGGCAAAGGGGGCTGATGGCCCTTAACTATGGCTACACCTTC. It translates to CSARDRQRGLMALNYGYTF.

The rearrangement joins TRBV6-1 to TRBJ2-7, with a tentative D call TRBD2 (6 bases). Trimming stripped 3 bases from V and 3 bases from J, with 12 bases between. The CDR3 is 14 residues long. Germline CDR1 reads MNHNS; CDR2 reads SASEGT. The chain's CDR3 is CASSEAGLGYEQYF. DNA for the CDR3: TGTGCCAGCAGTGAGGCGGGGTTGGGCTACGAGCAGTACTTC.

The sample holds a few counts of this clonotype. The CDR3 DNA is TGTGCCAGCAGAACCGGGACTAGCGGGAGGGCCGGTATGCAGTATTTT. It encodes CASRTGTSGRAGMQYF. This rearrangement joins TRBV12-3 or TRBV12-4 to TRBJ2-3; 16 bases map to TRBD2. Trimming removed 6 bases from V and 11 bases from J; junction bases left unmatched: 11. The CDR3 is made up of 16 amino acids.

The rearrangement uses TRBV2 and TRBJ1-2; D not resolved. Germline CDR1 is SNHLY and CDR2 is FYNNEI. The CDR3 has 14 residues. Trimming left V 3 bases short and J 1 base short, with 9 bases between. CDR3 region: CASSDGVLNYGYTF. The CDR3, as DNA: TGTGCCAGCAGTGACGGGGTCCTTAACTATGGCTACACCTTC.

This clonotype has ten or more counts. The CDR3 DNA sequence: TGTGCCAGCAGTGCCAGGGGCACAGATACGCAGTATTTT. Amino acids: CASSARGTDTQYF. This sequence joins TRBV9 and TRBJ2-3; D is perhaps TRBD1 (5 bases). Germline CDR1 is SGDLS and CDR2 is YYNGEE. V gave up 5 bases and J gave up 1 base, with 8 bases separating them. This CDR3 is built from 13 residues.

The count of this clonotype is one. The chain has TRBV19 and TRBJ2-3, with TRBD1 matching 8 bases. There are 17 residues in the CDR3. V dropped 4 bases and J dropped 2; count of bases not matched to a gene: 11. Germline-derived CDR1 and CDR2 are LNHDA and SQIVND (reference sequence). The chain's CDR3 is CASSTGQGGAHTDTQYF. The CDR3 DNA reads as TGTGCCAGTAGTACCGGACAGGGAGGTGCACACACAGATACGCAGTATTTT.

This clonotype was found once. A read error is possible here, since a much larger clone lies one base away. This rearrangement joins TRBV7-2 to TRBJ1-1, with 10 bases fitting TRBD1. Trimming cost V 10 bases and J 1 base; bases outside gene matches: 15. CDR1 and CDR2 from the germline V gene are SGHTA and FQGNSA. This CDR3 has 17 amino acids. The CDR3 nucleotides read TGTGCCACTAATCCTCCATCGGACAGGGGGACGAACACTGAAGCTTTCTTT. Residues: CATNPPSDRGTNTEAFF.

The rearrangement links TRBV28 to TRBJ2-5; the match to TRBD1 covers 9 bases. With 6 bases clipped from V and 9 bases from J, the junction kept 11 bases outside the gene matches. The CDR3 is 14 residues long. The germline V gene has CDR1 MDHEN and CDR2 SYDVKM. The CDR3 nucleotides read TGTGCCAGCAGCTTCTGGACAGGGGAGGGTGCCCAGTACTTC. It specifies CASSFWTGEGAQYF.

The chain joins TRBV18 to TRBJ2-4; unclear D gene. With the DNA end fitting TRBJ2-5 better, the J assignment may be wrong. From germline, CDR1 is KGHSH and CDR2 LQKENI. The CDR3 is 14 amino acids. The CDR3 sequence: CASSPTDLPETQYF. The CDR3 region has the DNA TGTGCCAGCTCACCAACGGACCTTCCGGAGACCCAGTACTTC.

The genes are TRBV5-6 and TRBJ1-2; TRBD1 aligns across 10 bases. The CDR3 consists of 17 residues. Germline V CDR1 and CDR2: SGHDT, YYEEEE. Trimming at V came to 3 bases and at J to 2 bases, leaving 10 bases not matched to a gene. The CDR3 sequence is CASSSYTPGQGNYGYTF. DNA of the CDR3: TGTGCCAGCAGCTCCTATACCCCGGGACAGGGGAACTATGGCTACACCTTC.

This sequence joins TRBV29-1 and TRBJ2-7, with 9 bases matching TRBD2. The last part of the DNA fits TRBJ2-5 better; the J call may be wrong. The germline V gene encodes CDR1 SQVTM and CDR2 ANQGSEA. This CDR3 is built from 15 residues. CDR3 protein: CSVEDRRAGGETQYF. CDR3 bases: TGCAGCGTTGAAGACCGACGAGCGGGAGGAGAGACCCAGTACTTC.

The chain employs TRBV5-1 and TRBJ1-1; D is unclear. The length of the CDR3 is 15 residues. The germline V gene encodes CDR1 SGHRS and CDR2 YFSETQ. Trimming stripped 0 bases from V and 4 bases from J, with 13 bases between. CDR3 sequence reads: CASSLDGVGLTEAFF. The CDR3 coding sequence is TGCGCCAGCAGCTTGGATGGTGTAGGCCTCACTGAAGCTTTCTTT.

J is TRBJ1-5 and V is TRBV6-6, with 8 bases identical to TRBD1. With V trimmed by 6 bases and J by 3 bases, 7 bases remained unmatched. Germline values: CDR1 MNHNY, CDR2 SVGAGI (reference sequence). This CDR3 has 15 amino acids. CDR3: CASSSDRDNNQPQHF. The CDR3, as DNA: TGTGCCAGCAGCTCGGACAGGGATAACAATCAGCCCCAGCATTTT.

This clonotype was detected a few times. The CDR3 nucleotides are TGTGCCAGCAGCTCCCACCCGGGACAGGGAGAGACCCAGTACTTC. It codes for CASSSHPGQGETQYF. The chain is built from TRBV7-3 and TRBJ2-5, with 9 bases aligning to TRBD1. Germline V gene data show CDR1 as SGHTA and CDR2 as FQGTGA. This CDR3 has 15 amino acids. V lost 4 bases, J lost 4 bases, and 7 bases stayed unmatched.

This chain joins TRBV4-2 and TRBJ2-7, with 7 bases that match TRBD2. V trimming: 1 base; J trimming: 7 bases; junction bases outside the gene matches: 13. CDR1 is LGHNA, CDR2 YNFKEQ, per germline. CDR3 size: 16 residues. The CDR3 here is CASSQGRGTQYGEQYF. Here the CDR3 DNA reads TGTGCCAGCAGCCAAGGGCGGGGGACGCAGTATGGTGAGCAGTACTTC.